Reported below is one T cell receptor beta chain. In germline, CDR1 is SGHNT, CDR2 YYREEE (reference sequence). This CDR3 spans 17 amino acids. The V end lost 1 base, the J end lost 1 base, and 18 bases lay between the germline ends. Libraries were prepared by immunoSEQ multiplex PCR; TCRdb keeps only in-frame clonotypes and omits some of them. The repertoire consists of about 40,000 clones, with about 90% occurring once and the leading ten covering roughly 4.9%. The data stem from a study of T cell changes during pregnancy in multiple sclerosis. Here the sequenced sample was peripheral blood, taken in the first trimester of pregnancy. The sequence came from a female donor in good health, enrolled as a control in a pregnancy study. This chain uses TRBV5-4 with TRBJ2-7; perhaps TRBD1 as D (6 bases). The CDR3 DNA is TGTGCCAGCAGCTTGTCACAGGGCCCTTTTGCATCCTACGAGCAGTACTTC. This codes for CASSLSQGPFASYEQYF.